These 24 T cell receptor beta chains share one sample of origin, sequenced in a study of response to subunit inactivated influenza vaccine. From the RT-PCR reads, TCRdb called clonotypes with MiXCR, one entry per CDR3 protein. The table has about 540,000 distinct CDR3 sequences, approximately 15% seen once. This specimen consisted of PBMCs from blood, obtained about 13 days after vaccination. These TCRs come from a middle-aged man who received an inactivated influenza vaccine.

V gene TRBV7-9 combines with J gene TRBJ2-1; 15 positions agree with TRBD2. With V trimmed by 1 base and J by 10 bases, 2 bases remained unmatched. CDR1 is SEHNR, CDR2 FQNEAQ, per germline (reference sequence). The CDR3 is 15 amino acids. In nucleotides, the CDR3 is TGTGCCAGCAGCTTAGGGGGACTAGCGGGGGGAGAGCAGTTCTTC. Amino acids: CASSLGGLAGGEQFF.

The table lists this clonotype with a few counts. The chain employs TRBV6-2 or TRBV6-3 and TRBJ2-7; D gene unclear. The germline V gene encodes CDR1 MNHEY and CDR2 SVGEGT. Trimming took 1 base from V and 5 from J, leaving 6 bases between them. The CDR3 spans 12 residues. The CDR3 spells CASSYYTHEQYF. Here the CDR3 DNA reads TGTGCCAGCAGTTACTATACCCACGAGCAGTACTTC.

This clonotype was detected a few times. V usage is TRBV7-9 and J usage is TRBJ1-1, with D possibly TRBD1 on 5 matching bases. Germline assignment: CDR1 SEHNR and CDR2 FQNEAQ (reference sequence). CDR3 length: 15 amino acids. The germline V and J ends were trimmed by 3 bases and 6 bases, with 17 bases remaining between them. The DNA of the CDR3 is TGTGCCAGCAGCTTGGAAAGGGGTTGGTCCTCTGAAGCTTTCTTT. As protein: CASSLERGWSSEAFF.

The chain recombines TRBV13 with TRBJ1-1; 7 bases agree with TRBD1. Germline V gene sequence: CDR1 PRHDT, CDR2 FYEKMQ (reference sequence). This CDR3 contains 14 residues. Unmatched junction bases numbered 11, after V lost 8 bases and J lost 5 bases. The CDR3 nucleotides are TGTGCCAGCGGACTAAGGGACAGCCTTACTGAAGCTTTCTTT. Protein sequence: CASGLRDSLTEAFF.

The J gene is TRBJ2-5, the V gene TRBV10-3; D may match TRBD1 or TRBD2 (6 bases each). CDR1 and CDR2 (germline): ENHRY, SYGVKD. The CDR3 extends over 13 amino acids. V was pared by 8 bases and J by 5 bases, with 15 bases between. CDR3 residues: CAIGIGGRETQYF. CDR3 nucleotides: TGTGCCATCGGGATCGGGGGCCGCGAGACCCAGTACTTC.

As for this clonotype: A junction boundary mismatches the germline segment, possibly from a read error. The V and J genes are TRBV24-1 and TRBJ2-3; D remains ambiguous. The germline gives CDR1 KGHDR, CDR2 SFDVKD. There are 14 residues in the CDR3. The CDR3 spells CATCDSQGMDTQYF. The DNA of the CDR3 is TGTGCCACCTGTGATTCCCAAGGAATGGATACGCAGTATTTT.

This chain connects TRBV11-1 to TRBJ2-1, with TRBD2 matching over 8 bases. The CDR3 totals 19 residues. Trimming took 2 bases from V and 3 from J; bases not matched to a gene: 15. Germline loops: CDR1 SGHAT, CDR2 FQDESV (reference sequence). The CDR3 nucleotides read TGTGCCAGCAGCTTAAAAGGGACCTATCGGGAGGGGGGCTACAATGAGCAGTTCTTC. Encoded protein: CASSLKGTYREGGYNEQFF. Supplemented by reference TRBV11-1 and TRBJ2-1, the full variable domain reads EAEVAQSPRYKITEKSQAVAFWCDPISGHATLYWYRQILGQGPELLVQFQDESVVDDSQLPKDRFSAERLKGVDSTLKIQPAELGDSAMYLCASSLKGTYREGGYNEQFFGPGTRLTVL.

The table lists this clonotype with a few counts. The chain couples TRBV3-1 to TRBJ2-7; 9 bases agree with TRBD1. V shed 4 bases, J shed 5 bases, and the junction held 6 bases outside the gene matches. Germline V gene sequence: CDR1 LGHDT, CDR2 YNNKEL (reference sequence). CDR3 length equals 14 residues. CDR3 sequence (DNA): TGTGCCAGCAGCCTGGGACAGGGTATCGACGAGCAGTACTTC. Amino acid sequence: CASSLGQGIDEQYF.

The gene calls are TRBV5-1 and TRBJ2-3, with TRBD2 identical over 12 bases. The CDR3 sequence is 16 residues long. Germline assignment: CDR1 SGHRS and CDR2 YFSETQ. V shed 3 bases and J 0 bases; nucleotides not matched to a gene: 2. CDR3 protein: CASSWGTSGSTDTQYF. The CDR3 bases are TGCGCCAGCAGCTGGGGGACTAGCGGGAGCACAGATACGCAGTATTTT.

This clonotype was detected many times. Written as DNA, the CDR3 is TGTGCCAGCAGTTTCAATTTCTACGAGCAGTACTTC. Amino acids: CASSFNFYEQYF. The rearrangement joins TRBV6-2 or TRBV6-3 to TRBJ2-7, with D unresolved. Trimming pared 4 bases from V and 3 bases from J, leaving 7 bases between. Germline assignment: CDR1 MNHEY and CDR2 SVGEGT. The CDR3 contains 12 residues.

The V call is TRBV3-1, the J call TRBJ2-7; 12 bases map to TRBD2. J gave up 2 bases and V 3 bases, and 2 bases lay outside the gene matches. The CDR3 spans 15 residues. Germline V lookup: CDR1 LGHDT, CDR2 YNNKEL (reference sequence). The CDR3 loop is CASSHGLAGTYEQYF. CDR3 in DNA: TGTGCCAGCAGCCACGGACTAGCGGGAACCTACGAGCAGTACTTC.

The V gene is TRBV5-1, the J gene TRBJ2-7; D not certain. The CDR3 has 15 residues. CDR1 is SGHRS, CDR2 YFSETQ, per germline. V was clipped by 2 bases and J by 0 bases, with 12 bases between them. The CDR3, as DNA: TGCGCCAGCAGCTTTGAGGTCGGTTCCTCCTACGAGCAGTACTTC. Translated: CASSFEVGSSYEQYF. Full variable domain (remainder filled in from reference TRBV5-1 and TRBJ2-7): KAGVTQTPRYLIKTRGQQVTLSCSPISGHRSVSWYQQTPGQGLQFLFEYFSETQRNKGNFPGRFSGRQFSNSRSEMNVSTLELGDSALYLCASSFEVGSSYEQYFGPGTRLTVT.

The chain uses TRBV5-1 and TRBJ2-7, with 7 bases that match TRBD1. V gave up 2 bases and J gave up 1 base; unmatched junction bases: 3. CDR1 is SGHRS, CDR2 YFSETQ, per germline. The CDR3 is made up of 14 amino acids. This chain's CDR3 is CASSLPGQSYEQYF. In nucleotides, the CDR3 is TGCGCCAGCAGCTTACCGGGACAGTCCTACGAGCAGTACTTC.

CDR3 DNA: TGTGCCAGCTCCGGGCCCAGGGGTGTCGAGCAGTACTTC. Its translation: CASSGPRGVEQYF. The rearrangement uses TRBV5-6 and TRBJ2-7; a possible D gene is TRBD1 (6 bases). Between the trimmed V and J ends, which lost 7 bases and 6 bases, there was a span of 17 bases. The CDR3 is 13 amino acids. Germline loops: CDR1 SGHDT, CDR2 YYEEEE.

The genes are TRBV10-3 and TRBJ1-5; possibly TRBD1 for D (5 bases). Trimming left V 4 bases short and J 2 bases short, with 9 bases between. Germline assignment: CDR1 ENHRY and CDR2 SYGVKD. CDR3 length: 14 amino acids. As DNA, the CDR3 is TGTGCCATCAGTGGGGGCGCGGGCAATCAGCCCCAGCATTTT. Translating it yields CAISGGAGNQPQHF.

V usage is TRBV6-1 and J usage is TRBJ1-4; D is perhaps TRBD1 (5 bases). The CDR3 runs 18 residues. Per the germline V gene, CDR1 is MNHNS and CDR2 is SASEGT. The V and J ends lost 7 bases and 0 bases respectively, with 21 bases between them. The CDR3 coding sequence is TGTGCCAGCACCTCCCTTGACAGCAGTATTGCAACTAATGAAAAACTGTTTTTT. Its protein is CASTSLDSSIATNEKLFF.

This clonotype was observed a few times. The genes are TRBV28 and TRBJ1-1; 7 bases are a match to TRBD1. This CDR3 contains 15 residues. V lost 4 bases and J lost 2; bases outside the gene matches: 7. Germline assignment: CDR1 MDHEN and CDR2 SYDVKM. For the CDR3, the DNA is TGTGCCAGCAGTTCCCTCCGGGACAGAAACACTGAAGCTTTCTTT. It codes for CASSSLRDRNTEAFF.

The DNA of the CDR3 is TGCAGCGTCGCAGAACAGGGAAACACTGAAAATTTCTTT. Encoded protein: CSVAEQGNTENFF. The chain recombines TRBV29-1 with TRBJ1-1; D is perhaps TRBD1 (6 bases). The CDR3 length is 13 residues. Trimming left V 6 bases short and J 13 bases short, with 24 bases between. Looked up from germline, CDR1 is SQVTM and CDR2 is ANQGSEA.

This clonotype was recorded many times. The chain employs TRBV6-5 and TRBJ2-1; 9 bases are a match to TRBD1. Trimming removed 0 bases from V and 6 bases from J; junction bases left unmatched: 3. The CDR3 is made up of 15 amino acids. CDR1 is MNHEY, CDR2 SVGAGI, per germline. CDR3 coding DNA: TGTGCCAGCAGTTACTCAGGGACAGGGATCAATGAGCAGTTCTTC. Amino acids: CASSYSGTGINEQFF.

This clonotype has a handful of counts. The V call is TRBV20-1, the J call TRBJ1-4, with 7 nucleotides matching TRBD1. Germline CDR1 DFQATT, CDR2 SNEGSKA (reference sequence). The CDR3 is made up of 14 amino acids. V shed 4 bases, J shed 5 bases, and the junction held 7 bases outside the gene matches. CDR3 sequence: CSATSGTVNEKLFF. In nucleotides, the CDR3 is TGCAGTGCTACCTCCGGGACAGTCAATGAAAAACTGTTTTTT.

The CDR3 region is CSVGDQGVGGELFF. The CDR3 region has the DNA TGCAGCGTTGGAGACCAGGGGGTCGGCGGGGAGCTGTTTTTT. The chain joins TRBV29-1 to TRBJ2-2; 7 positions match TRBD1. The CDR3 consists of 14 residues. The germline gives CDR1 SQVTM, CDR2 ANQGSEA. After removal of 4 bases from V and 7 bases from J, the junction contained 9 bases not matched to a gene.

The V and J genes are TRBV7-6 and TRBJ2-1, with 7 bases matching TRBD2. Germline V gene lookup returns CDR1 SGHVS and CDR2 FNYEAQ. This CDR3 has 16 amino acids. V was pared by 1 base and J by 3 bases, with 6 bases of the junction left unmatched. CDR3 in amino acids: CASSLVGLGSYNEQFF. Here the CDR3 DNA reads TGTGCCAGCAGCTTAGTCGGACTAGGAAGCTACAATGAGCAGTTCTTC.

This clonotype has just one count. The chain is built from TRBV5-1 and TRBJ1-3, with 9 nucleotides matching TRBD1. This CDR3 has 15 amino acids. J gave up 4 bases and V 2 bases, and 4 bases lay outside the gene matches. CDR1 and CDR2 (germline): SGHRS, YFSETQ. The CDR3 is CASSLTGGYGNTIYF. The DNA of the CDR3 is TGCGCCAGCAGCTTAACAGGGGGCTACGGAAACACCATATATTTT.

This chain connects TRBV7-8 to TRBJ1-4; no firm D call. Germline values: CDR1 SGHVS, CDR2 FQNEAQ. V dropped 1 base and J dropped 7 bases, with 7 bases sitting between them. This CDR3 spans 13 amino acids. CDR3 nucleotide sequence: TGTGCCAGCAGCTTAGTGGGGATTGAAAAACTGTTTTTT. Translation: CASSLVGIEKLFF.